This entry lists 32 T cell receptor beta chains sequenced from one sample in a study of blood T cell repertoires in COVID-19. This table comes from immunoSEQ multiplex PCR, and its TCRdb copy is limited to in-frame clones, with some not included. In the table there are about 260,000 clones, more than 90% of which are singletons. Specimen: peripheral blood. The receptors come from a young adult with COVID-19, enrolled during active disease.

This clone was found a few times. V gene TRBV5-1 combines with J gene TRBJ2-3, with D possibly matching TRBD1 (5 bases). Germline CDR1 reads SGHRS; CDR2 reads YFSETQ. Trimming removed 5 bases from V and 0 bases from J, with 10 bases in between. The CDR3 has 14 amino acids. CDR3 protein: CASSGAASTDTQYF. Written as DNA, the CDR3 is TGCGCCAGCAGTGGGGCGGCTAGCACAGATACGCAGTATTTT.

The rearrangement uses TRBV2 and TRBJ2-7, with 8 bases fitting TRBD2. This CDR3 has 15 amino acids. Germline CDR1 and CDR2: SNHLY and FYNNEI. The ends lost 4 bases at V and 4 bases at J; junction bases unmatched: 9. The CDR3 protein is CASSVGLAQIYEQYF. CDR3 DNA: TGTGCCAGCAGTGTTGGACTAGCCCAGATATACGAGCAGTACTTC.

CDR3 coding DNA: TGTGCCAGTAGTATGGGCCAAGGCGCCTACGAGCAGTACTTC. Its translation is CASSMGQGAYEQYF. The rearrangement uses TRBV19 and TRBJ2-7, with D uncertain. This CDR3 contains 14 residues. Trimming left V 3 bases short and J 2 bases short, with 11 bases between. Looked up from germline, CDR1 is LNHDA and CDR2 is SQIVND (reference sequence).

The CDR3 protein is CASSLGHRFQETQYF. In DNA form, the CDR3 reads TGTGCCAGCAGCCTCGGACACCGATTCCAAGAGACCCAGTACTTC. The genes are TRBV11-2 and TRBJ2-5; possibly TRBD1 for D (5 bases). V gave up 5 bases and J gave up 1 base, with 14 bases separating them. The CDR3 totals 15 residues. Per the germline V gene, CDR1 is SGHAT and CDR2 is FQNNGV.

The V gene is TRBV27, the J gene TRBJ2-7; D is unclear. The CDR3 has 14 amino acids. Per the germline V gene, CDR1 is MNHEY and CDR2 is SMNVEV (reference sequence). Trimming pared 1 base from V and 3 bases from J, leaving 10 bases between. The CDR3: CASSLLGKNYEQYF. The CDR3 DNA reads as TGTGCCAGCAGTTTATTGGGCAAAAACTACGAGCAGTACTTC.

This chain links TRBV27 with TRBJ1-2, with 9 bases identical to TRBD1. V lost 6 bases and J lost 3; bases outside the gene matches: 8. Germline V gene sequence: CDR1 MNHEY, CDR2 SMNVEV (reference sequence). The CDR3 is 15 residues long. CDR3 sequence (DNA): TGTGCCAGCAGGGACGGACAGGGGCCTTACTATGGCTACACCTTC. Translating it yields CASRDGQGPYYGYTF.

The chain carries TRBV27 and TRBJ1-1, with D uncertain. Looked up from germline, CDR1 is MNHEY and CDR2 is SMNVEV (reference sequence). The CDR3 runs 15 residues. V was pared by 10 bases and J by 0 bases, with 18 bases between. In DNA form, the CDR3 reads TGTGCCACAACGGGTAAAAACGGGGTGAACACTGAAGCTTTCTTT. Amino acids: CATTGKNGVNTEAFF.

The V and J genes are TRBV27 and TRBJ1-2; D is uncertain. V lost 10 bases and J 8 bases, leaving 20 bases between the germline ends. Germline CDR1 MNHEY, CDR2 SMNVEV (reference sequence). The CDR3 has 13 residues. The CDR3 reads CATGVKIGLGYTF. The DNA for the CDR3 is TGTGCCACTGGAGTGAAGATTGGTTTGGGCTACACCTTC.

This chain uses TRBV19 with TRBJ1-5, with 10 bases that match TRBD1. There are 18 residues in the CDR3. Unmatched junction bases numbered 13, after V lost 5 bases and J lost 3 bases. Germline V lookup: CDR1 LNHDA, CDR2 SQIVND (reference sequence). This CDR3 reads CASSPSSRDRGINQPQHF. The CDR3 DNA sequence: TGTGCCAGTAGTCCCTCATCCCGGGACAGGGGCATCAATCAGCCCCAGCATTTT.

CDR3 amino acids: CASSQDLGTDGGNEKLFF. The CDR3 coding sequence is TGTGCCAGCAGCCAAGATCTAGGGACAGACGGCGGAAATGAAAAACTGTTTTTT. V gene TRBV14 combines with J gene TRBJ1-4; 7 nucleotides agree with TRBD1. CDR1 and CDR2 from the germline V gene are SGHDN and FVKESK. This CDR3 region has 18 residues. The V gene end was trimmed by 0 bases and the J gene end by 5 bases; junction bases not matched to a gene: 12.

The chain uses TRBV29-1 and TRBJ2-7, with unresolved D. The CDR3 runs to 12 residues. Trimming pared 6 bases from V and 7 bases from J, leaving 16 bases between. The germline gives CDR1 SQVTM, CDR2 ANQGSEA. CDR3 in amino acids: CSVHLPSREQYF. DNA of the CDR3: TGCAGCGTCCACCTCCCCTCGAGAGAGCAGTACTTC.

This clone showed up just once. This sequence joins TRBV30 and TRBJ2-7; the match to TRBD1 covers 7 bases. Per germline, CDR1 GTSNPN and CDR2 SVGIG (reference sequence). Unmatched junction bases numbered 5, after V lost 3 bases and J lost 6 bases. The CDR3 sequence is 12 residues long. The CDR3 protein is CAWSLQGSEQYF. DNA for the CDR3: TGTGCCTGGAGCCTACAGGGGTCCGAGCAGTACTTC. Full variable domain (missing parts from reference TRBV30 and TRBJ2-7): SQTIHQWPATLVQPVGSPLSLECTVEGTSNPNLYWYRQAAGRGLQLLFYSVGIGQISSEVPQNLSASRPQDRQFILSSKKLLLSDSGFYLCAWSLQGSEQYFGPGTRLTVT.

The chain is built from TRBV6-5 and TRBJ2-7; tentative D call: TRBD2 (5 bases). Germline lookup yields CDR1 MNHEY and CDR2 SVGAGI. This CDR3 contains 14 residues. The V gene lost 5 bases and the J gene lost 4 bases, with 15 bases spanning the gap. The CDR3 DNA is TGTGCCAGCAGTACGGCGGAGGCATTATACGAGCAGTACTTC. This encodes CASSTAEALYEQYF.

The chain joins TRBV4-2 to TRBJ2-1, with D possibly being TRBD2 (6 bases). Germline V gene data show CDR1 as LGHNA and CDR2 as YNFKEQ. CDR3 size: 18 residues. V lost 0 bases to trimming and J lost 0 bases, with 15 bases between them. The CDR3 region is CASSQDPWGLDSYNEQFF. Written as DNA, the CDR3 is TGTGCCAGCAGCCAAGACCCCTGGGGACTCGACTCCTACAATGAGCAGTTCTTC.

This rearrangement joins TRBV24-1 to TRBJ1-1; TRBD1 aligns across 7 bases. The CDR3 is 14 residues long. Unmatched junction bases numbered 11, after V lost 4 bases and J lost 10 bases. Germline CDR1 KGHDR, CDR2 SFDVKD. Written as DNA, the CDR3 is TGTGCCACCAGTGACTCCGATTCGACAGGGAGAGCTTTCTTT. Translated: CATSDSDSTGRAFF.

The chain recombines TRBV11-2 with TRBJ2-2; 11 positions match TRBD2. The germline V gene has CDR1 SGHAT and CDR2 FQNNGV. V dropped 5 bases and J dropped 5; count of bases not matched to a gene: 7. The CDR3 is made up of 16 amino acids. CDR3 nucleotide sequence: TGTGCCAGCAGCAGACTAGCGGGAAGGGGGACCGGGGAGCTGTTTTTT. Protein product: CASSRLAGRGTGELFF.

The CDR3 region has the DNA TGTGCCAGCAGTGTAGATTCCACAGCCTTTCTGAACACTGAAGCTTTCTTT. It specifies CASSVDSTAFLNTEAFF. V and J are TRBV2 and TRBJ1-1; D remains ambiguous. CDR1 and CDR2 (germline): SNHLY, FYNNEI. Trimming stripped 4 bases from V and 0 bases from J, with 18 bases between. This CDR3 comprises 17 residues.

The CDR3 protein is CASSEHETSISYEQYF. In nucleotides, the CDR3 is TGTGCCAGCAGTGAACATGAGACTAGCATCTCCTACGAGCAGTACTTC. The genes are TRBV6-1 and TRBJ2-7; 7 bases match TRBD2. Germline V lookup: CDR1 MNHNS, CDR2 SASEGT. V was pared by 2 bases and J by 0 bases, with 7 bases of the junction left unmatched. The CDR3 has 16 residues.

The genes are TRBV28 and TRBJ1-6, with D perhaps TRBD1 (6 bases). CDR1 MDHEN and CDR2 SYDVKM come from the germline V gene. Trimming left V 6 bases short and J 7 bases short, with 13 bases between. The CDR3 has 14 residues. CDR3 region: CASSLDRTNSPLHF. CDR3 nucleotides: TGTGCCAGCAGCCTGGACAGAACAAATTCACCCCTCCACTTT.

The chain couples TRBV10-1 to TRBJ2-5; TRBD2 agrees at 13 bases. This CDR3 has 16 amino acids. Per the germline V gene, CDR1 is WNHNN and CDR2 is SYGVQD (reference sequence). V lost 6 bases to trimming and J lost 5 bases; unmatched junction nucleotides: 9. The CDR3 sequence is CASREAGLAGSETQYF. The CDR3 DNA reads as TGCGCCAGCAGGGAGGCGGGACTAGCGGGGAGTGAGACCCAGTACTTC.

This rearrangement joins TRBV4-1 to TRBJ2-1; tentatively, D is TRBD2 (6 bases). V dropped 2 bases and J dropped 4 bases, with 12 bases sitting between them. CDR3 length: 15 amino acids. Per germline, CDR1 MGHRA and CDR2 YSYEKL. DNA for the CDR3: TGCGCCAGCAGCCAACGTTCCGGGAGATACAATGAGCAGTTCTTC. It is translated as CASSQRSGRYNEQFF.

The CDR3 nucleotides are TGTGCCAGCAGCCAGGGAGGGAGGGATTACAATGAGCAGTTCTTC. Protein: CASSQGGRDYNEQFF. The chain recombines TRBV14 with TRBJ2-1; TRBD2 aligns across 7 bases. In germline, CDR1 is SGHDN, CDR2 FVKESK. J was trimmed by 4 bases and V by 3 bases; bases with no gene match: 6. The CDR3 is made up of 15 amino acids.

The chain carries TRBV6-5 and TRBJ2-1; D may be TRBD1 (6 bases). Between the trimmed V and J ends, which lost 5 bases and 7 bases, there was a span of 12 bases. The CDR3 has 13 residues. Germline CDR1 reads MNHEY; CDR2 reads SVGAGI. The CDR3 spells CASSRGIRNEQFF. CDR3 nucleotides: TGTGCCAGCAGTAGGGGGATTCGGAATGAGCAGTTCTTC.

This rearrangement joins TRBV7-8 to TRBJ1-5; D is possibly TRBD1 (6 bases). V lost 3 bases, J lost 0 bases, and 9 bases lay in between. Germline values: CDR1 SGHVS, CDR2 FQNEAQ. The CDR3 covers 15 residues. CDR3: CASSLDRYSNQPQHF. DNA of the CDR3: TGTGCCAGCAGCTTGGACAGATATAGCAATCAGCCCCAGCATTTT.

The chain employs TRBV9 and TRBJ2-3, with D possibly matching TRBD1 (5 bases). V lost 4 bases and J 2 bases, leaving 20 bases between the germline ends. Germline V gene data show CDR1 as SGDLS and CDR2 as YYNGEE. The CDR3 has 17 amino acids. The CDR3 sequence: CASSHDPLQGSTDTQYF. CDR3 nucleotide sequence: TGTGCCAGCAGCCACGACCCACTCCAGGGTTCCACAGATACGCAGTATTTT.

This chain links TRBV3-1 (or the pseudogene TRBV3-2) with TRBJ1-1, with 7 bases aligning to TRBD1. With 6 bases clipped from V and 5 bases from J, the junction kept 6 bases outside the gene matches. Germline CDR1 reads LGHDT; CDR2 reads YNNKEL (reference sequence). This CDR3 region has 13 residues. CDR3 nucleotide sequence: TGTGCCAGCAGTATCGACAGGGCAACTGAAGCTTTCTTT. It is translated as CASSIDRATEAFF.

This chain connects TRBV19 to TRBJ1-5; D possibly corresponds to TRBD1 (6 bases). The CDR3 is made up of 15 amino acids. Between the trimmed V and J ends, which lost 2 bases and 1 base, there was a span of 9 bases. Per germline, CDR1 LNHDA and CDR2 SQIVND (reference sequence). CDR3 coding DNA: TGTGCCAGTAGTATATGGGGACACAGCAATCAGCCCCAGCATTTT. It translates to CASSIWGHSNQPQHF.

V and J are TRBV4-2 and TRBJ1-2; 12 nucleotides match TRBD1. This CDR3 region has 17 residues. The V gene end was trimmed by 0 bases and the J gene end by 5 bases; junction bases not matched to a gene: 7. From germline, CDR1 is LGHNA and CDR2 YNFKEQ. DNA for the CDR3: TGTGCCAGCAGCCAAGAATCCGGGACAGGGGGCTTATATGGCTACACCTTC. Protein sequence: CASSQESGTGGLYGYTF.

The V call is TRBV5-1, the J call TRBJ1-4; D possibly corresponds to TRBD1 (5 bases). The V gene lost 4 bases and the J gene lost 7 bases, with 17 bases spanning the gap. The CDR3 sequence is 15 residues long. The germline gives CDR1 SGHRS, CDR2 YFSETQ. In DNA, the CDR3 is TGCGCCAGCAGCGCCGGGGCGGGGCCGGGTGAAAAACTGTTTTTT. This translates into CASSAGAGPGEKLFF.

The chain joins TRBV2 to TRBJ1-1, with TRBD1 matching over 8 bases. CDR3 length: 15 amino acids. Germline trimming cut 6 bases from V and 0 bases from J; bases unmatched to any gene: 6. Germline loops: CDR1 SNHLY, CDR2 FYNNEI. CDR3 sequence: CASRAGQVVNTEAFF. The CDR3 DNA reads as TGTGCCAGCAGGGCGGGACAGGTAGTGAACACTGAAGCTTTCTTT.

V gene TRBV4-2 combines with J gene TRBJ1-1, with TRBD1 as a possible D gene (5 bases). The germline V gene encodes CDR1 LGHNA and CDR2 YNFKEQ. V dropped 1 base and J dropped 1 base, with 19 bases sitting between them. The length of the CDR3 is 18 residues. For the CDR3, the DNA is TGTGCCAGCAGCCAAGCACCGGGCTCTTGGGGGGAGAACACTGAAGCTTTCTTT. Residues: CASSQAPGSWGENTEAFF.

The CDR3, as DNA: TGTGCCACCAGTGAGGAGACGGGTACGCAGTATTTT. Translated: CATSEETGTQYF. The V gene is TRBV24-1, the J gene TRBJ2-3; unclear D gene. This CDR3 comprises 12 residues. Germline loops: CDR1 KGHDR, CDR2 SFDVKD. The V and J ends lost 4 bases and 8 bases respectively, with 9 bases between them.